These 26 T cell receptor beta chains were all obtained from the same sample, sequenced in a study of T cell responses to AZD1222 COVID-19 vaccine. Clones were sequenced by immunoSEQ multiplex PCR, and TCRdb holds only the in-frame ones, with some missing. The sample shows some 30,000 clones, more than 75% of them seen only once. The sequencing used peripheral blood, collected 28 days after the second AZD1222 dose. The origin of the receptors is an adult who received the AZD1222 COVID-19 vaccine.

The chain links TRBV19 to TRBJ2-1; D is ambiguous. CDR3 length: 13 residues. V lost 6 bases and J lost 3, with 9 bases in between. Looked up from germline, CDR1 is LNHDA and CDR2 is SQIVND (reference sequence). CDR3 residues: CASRISDYNEQFF. The CDR3 region has the DNA TGTGCCAGTAGGATCTCAGACTACAATGAGCAGTTCTTC. Full variable domain (rest looked up from reference TRBV19 and TRBJ2-1): DGGITQSPKYLFRKEGQNVTLSCEQNLNHDAMYWYRQDPGQGLRLIYYSQIVNDFQKGDIAEGYSVSREKKESFPLTVTSAQKNPTAFYLCASRISDYNEQFFGPGTRLTVL.

The chain couples TRBV10-1 to TRBJ1-5; D gene ambiguous. This CDR3 contains 13 residues. From germline, CDR1 is WNHNN and CDR2 SYGVQD (reference sequence). Trimming took off 2 bases at V and 5 bases at J, with 7 bases between the two ends. The chain's CDR3 is CASSENFDQPQHF. CDR3 nucleotides: TGCGCCAGCAGTGAGAATTTCGATCAGCCCCAGCATTTT.

The gene calls are TRBV3-1 (or the pseudogene TRBV3-2) and TRBJ2-6; D uncertain. The V end lost 4 bases, the J end lost 0 bases, and 7 bases lay between the germline ends. Germline V gene sequence: CDR1 LGHDT, CDR2 YNNKEL (reference sequence). The CDR3 runs 15 residues. This CDR3 reads CASSRTASGANVLTF. The CDR3 DNA sequence: TGTGCCAGCAGCCGGACGGCCTCTGGGGCCAACGTCCTGACTTTC.

The rearrangement uses TRBV6-6 and TRBJ1-6; D is undetermined. The germline CDR1 and CDR2 sequences are MNHNY and SVGAGI (reference sequence). The V end was cut by 3 bases, the J end by 8 bases, with 5 bases between. The CDR3 is made up of 12 amino acids. DNA for the CDR3: TGTGCCAGCAGTTATATTGATTCACCCCTCCACTTT. It specifies CASSYIDSPLHF.

V usage is TRBV6-1 and J usage is TRBJ1-1; TRBD1 is a possible D gene (5 bases). Looked up from germline, CDR1 is MNHNS and CDR2 is SASEGT. V was shortened by 4 bases and J by 4 bases, with 10 bases between the two germline ends. The CDR3 totals 13 residues. This chain's CDR3 is CASSATGVTEAFF. The CDR3 DNA reads as TGTGCCAGCAGTGCTACAGGTGTCACTGAAGCTTTCTTT.

The genes are TRBV21-1 and TRBJ2-3; the table names TRBD1, a call not compared with the DNA. TRBV21-1 is marked as a pseudogene. The CDR3 has 16 amino acids. The CDR3: CASSKQWGPALDTQYF. CDR3 DNA sequence: TGTGCCAGCAGCAAACAGTGGGGCCCTGCCTTAGATACGCAGTATTTT.

This clone showed up just a few times. The chain couples TRBV3-1 (or the pseudogene TRBV3-2) to TRBJ2-3; no definite D call. Trimming took 0 bases from V and 4 from J, leaving 11 bases between them. This CDR3 has 15 residues. Looked up from germline, CDR1 is LGHDT and CDR2 is YNNKEL (reference sequence). CDR3 DNA sequence: TGTGCCAGCAGCCAAGATGGAATAGCCGCAGATACGCAGTATTTT. Amino acid sequence: CASSQDGIAADTQYF.

This clone was picked up a small number of times. The gene calls are TRBV7-2 and TRBJ1-1; TRBD1 aligns across 7 bases. CDR3 size: 14 residues. With V trimmed by 4 bases and J by 5 bases, 7 bases remained unmatched. The germline V gene encodes CDR1 SGHTA and CDR2 FQGNSA. CDR3 sequence (DNA): TGTGCCAGCAGCTCAACCGGGACAGTTACTGAAGCTTTCTTT. As protein: CASSSTGTVTEAFF.

The chain couples TRBV1 to TRBJ2-7; the table's D call TRBD2 went unverified against the DNA. TRBV1 is a recognized pseudogene. This CDR3 is built from 19 residues. The CDR3 loop is CTSSHPSQALAGHRYEQYF. The CDR3 bases are TGCACCAGCAGCCACCCCAGCCAGGCGCTAGCGGGGCATAGGTACGAGCAGTACTTC.

The chain recombines TRBV3-1 (or the pseudogene TRBV3-2) with TRBJ2-7; TRBD1 aligns across 7 bases. The CDR3 is 15 residues long. Germline assignment: CDR1 LGHDT and CDR2 YNNKEL (reference sequence). J gave up 2 bases and V 5 bases, and 9 bases lay outside the gene matches. As DNA, the CDR3 is TGTGCCAGCAGCGGGAAAGGGACAGACCCCTACGAGCAGTACTTC. Protein: CASSGKGTDPYEQYF.

The chain's CDR3 is CASSPRPGDHNEQFF. CDR3 coding DNA: TGTGCCAGCAGCCCCAGACCGGGGGACCACAATGAGCAGTTCTTC. J is TRBJ2-1 and V is TRBV11-2; D possibly corresponds to TRBD2 (6 bases). V was cut by 5 bases and J by 5 bases, with 16 bases left in between. CDR3 length equals 15 residues. Germline values: CDR1 SGHAT, CDR2 FQNNGV.

V is TRBV10-3 and J is TRBJ1-4; 10 bases align to TRBD1. Germline loops: CDR1 ENHRY, CDR2 SYGVKD. J was trimmed by 8 bases and V by 4 bases; bases with no gene match: 4. CDR3 length equals 14 residues. The CDR3 DNA sequence: TGTGCCATCAGTGGGGGACAGGGGTCCGAAAAACTGTTTTTT. Translation: CAISGGQGSEKLFF.

This clone was detected once. This rearrangement joins TRBV7-9 to TRBJ2-7; 8 bases align to TRBD1. Trimming cost V 3 bases and J 4 bases; bases outside gene matches: 5. The CDR3 is 14 amino acids. CDR1 SEHNR and CDR2 FQNEAQ come from the germline V gene (reference sequence). The CDR3 here is CASSFQGAGYEQYF. For the CDR3, the DNA is TGTGCCAGCAGCTTCCAGGGGGCGGGGTACGAGCAGTACTTC. Full variable domain (remainder filled in from reference TRBV7-9 and TRBJ2-7): DTGVSQNPRHKITKRGQNVTFRCDPISEHNRLYWYRQTLGQGPEFLTYFQNEAQLEKSRLLSDRFSAERPKGSFSTLEIQRTEQGDSAMYLCASSFQGAGYEQYFGPGTRLTVT.

V and J are TRBV27 and TRBJ2-7, with a weak D call TRBD2 (6 bases). The germline V gene has CDR1 MNHEY and CDR2 SMNVEV (reference sequence). This CDR3 is 13 amino acids long. V was cut by 5 bases and J by 6 bases, with 14 bases left in between. The CDR3 DNA reads as TGTGCCAGCAGTAAGGGACTGCGGCCCGAGCAGTACTTC. Protein product: CASSKGLRPEQYF.

This chain joins TRBV4-1 and TRBJ1-2, with 9 bases identical to TRBD1. The CDR3 runs 16 residues. Trimming took 1 base from V and 4 from J; bases not matched to a gene: 7. CDR1 is MGHRA and CDR2 is YSYEKL in the germline V gene. The CDR3 here is CASSQGSGQGGYGYTF. Written as DNA, the CDR3 is TGCGCCAGCAGCCAAGGATCGGGACAGGGAGGCTATGGCTACACCTTC.

The chain recombines TRBV5-8 with TRBJ2-1, with 10 bases identical to TRBD2. V was pared by 0 bases and J by 12 bases, with 6 bases of the junction left unmatched. In germline, CDR1 is SGHTS, CDR2 YDEGEE. The CDR3 is 14 amino acids. CDR3 coding DNA: TGTGCCAGCAGCTTGGGGCTAGCGGGAGTTACGCAGTTCTTC. The encoded protein is CASSLGLAGVTQFF.

The V and J genes are TRBV21-1 and TRBJ2-3. TRBV21-1 is a recognized pseudogene. The CDR3 contains 15 residues. The CDR3 region has the DNA TGTGCCAGCAGCAGCCCGGCGATTGGCACAGATACGCAGTATTTT. Protein: CASSSPAIGTDTQYF.

The table lists this clone with a count of one. V and J are TRBV5-1 and TRBJ1-5, with D hard to call. Deletions cut 6 bases from V and 5 bases from J, with 15 bases between. This CDR3 has 14 amino acids. Germline V gene sequence: CDR1 SGHRS, CDR2 YFSETQ. CDR3 coding DNA: TGCGCCAGCACCCTCCAACCGGGAGATCAGCCCCAGCATTTT. Translated: CASTLQPGDQPQHF.

The rearrangement links TRBV9 to TRBJ2-1; no reliable D call. Deletions cut 0 bases from V and 8 bases from J, with 15 bases between. The germline V gene has CDR1 SGDLS and CDR2 YYNGEE. There are 15 residues in the CDR3. The CDR3 DNA reads TGTGCCAGCAGCGTAGCTAACTACCTCTCTGATGAGCAGTTCTTC. Amino acids: CASSVANYLSDEQFF.

This clone was seen only once. V gene TRBV27 combines with J gene TRBJ2-5; a possible D gene is TRBD2 (5 bases). This CDR3 region has 12 residues. Germline values: CDR1 MNHEY, CDR2 SMNVEV (reference sequence). Deletions cut 5 bases from V and 6 bases from J, with 10 bases between. The CDR3 DNA reads as TGTGCCAGCAGTGCTCACGGGAAGACCCAGTACTTC. Translated: CASSAHGKTQYF.

The chain employs TRBV6-5 and TRBJ2-5; D is perhaps TRBD2 (7 bases). V was shortened by 5 bases and J by 1 base, with 11 bases between the two germline ends. CDR3 size: 14 residues. The germline V gene encodes CDR1 MNHEY and CDR2 SVGAGI. CDR3 protein: CASSKGGGQETQYF. The CDR3, as DNA: TGTGCCAGCAGTAAGGGGGGGGGCCAAGAGACCCAGTACTTC.

The chain recombines TRBV30 with TRBJ2-3; no reliable D call. This CDR3 is built from 17 residues. The V gene's germline CDR1 is GTSNPN and CDR2 SVGIG (reference sequence). V dropped 0 bases and J dropped 6 bases, with 22 bases sitting between them. CDR3 nucleotide sequence: TGTGCCTGGAGTGTACTTAGTAGCCTCGGAAAGGTGGATACGCAGTATTTT. Protein: CAWSVLSSLGKVDTQYF.

The chain carries TRBV6-5 and TRBJ1-5; 7 bases map to TRBD1. V lost 6 bases, J lost 6 bases, and 11 bases stayed unmatched. CDR3 length equals 15 residues. From germline, CDR1 is MNHEY and CDR2 SVGAGI. The CDR3: CASRAGGPSPQPQHF. In nucleotides, the CDR3 is TGTGCCAGCAGGGCAGGGGGGCCCAGCCCTCAGCCCCAGCATTTT.

The gene calls are TRBV3-1 (or the pseudogene TRBV3-2) and TRBJ2-2; 8 bases agree with TRBD1. Trimming took 1 base from V and 3 from J; bases not matched to a gene: 1. This CDR3 spans 15 amino acids. Germline V gene sequence: CDR1 LGHDT, CDR2 YNNKEL (reference sequence). CDR3 nucleotide sequence: TGTGCCAGCAGCCAAGCGGACAGGGACACCGGGGAGCTGTTTTTT. Amino acids: CASSQADRDTGELFF.

CDR3 sequence (DNA): TGTGCCAGCAGCCCGAGAGCCGGGACTAGCCGGAGGGGAGGGACAGATACGCAGTATTTT. This codes for CASSPRAGTSRRGGTDTQYF. V and J are TRBV7-6 and TRBJ2-3; 9 bases are shared with TRBD2. The V gene end was trimmed by 5 bases and the J gene end by 3 bases; junction bases not matched to a gene: 21. In germline, CDR1 is SGHVS, CDR2 FNYEAQ. The CDR3 covers 20 residues.

The chain has TRBV2 and TRBJ1-3; D unclear. V lost 5 bases to trimming and J lost 0 bases, with 11 bases between them. This CDR3 has 15 residues. The V gene's germline CDR1 is SNHLY and CDR2 FYNNEI. The DNA of the CDR3 is TGTGCCAGCAGTATTACCTTCGGCTCTGGAAACACCATATATTTT. Protein sequence: CASSITFGSGNTIYF.